The clone carrying this T cell receptor beta chain was picked up a small number of times. Its specificity is unknown. This entry is derived from a study of shared clonotypes between healthy human individuals. Whole-study results and caveats: Donor clonotype sharing was expected to depend on sequencing depth. When compared with the clonotypes that were shared by all four sorted-subset donors, the non-shared clonotypes turned out to have lower generation probabilities.

Authors' analysis steps: Because ImmunoSEQ provided only junction sequences with no quality scores, the filtering differed. TCRdb's copy holds only in-frame clones and misses some; the assay was immunoSEQ multiplex PCR. That table is the source of V, J and clone size, and D and trimming were worked out from the DNA. The table shows about 1 million clones, with more than 60% occurring only once. This TCR was sampled from a man between 18 and 35 years old in good health. The sequenced material came from memory CD4+ T cells sorted from blood. Described subset: CD45RA-negative fraction.

CDR3 DNA: TGCGCCAGCAGCGTAACAGGGGGCTACTACGAGCAGTACTTC. This sequence encodes CASSVTGGYYEQYF. The rearrangement links TRBV5-1 to TRBJ2-7, with 9 bases aligning to TRBD1. V lost 4 bases to trimming and J lost 3 bases; unmatched junction nucleotides: 5. CDR3 size: 14 residues. Germline V lookup: CDR1 SGHRS, CDR2 YFSETQ.